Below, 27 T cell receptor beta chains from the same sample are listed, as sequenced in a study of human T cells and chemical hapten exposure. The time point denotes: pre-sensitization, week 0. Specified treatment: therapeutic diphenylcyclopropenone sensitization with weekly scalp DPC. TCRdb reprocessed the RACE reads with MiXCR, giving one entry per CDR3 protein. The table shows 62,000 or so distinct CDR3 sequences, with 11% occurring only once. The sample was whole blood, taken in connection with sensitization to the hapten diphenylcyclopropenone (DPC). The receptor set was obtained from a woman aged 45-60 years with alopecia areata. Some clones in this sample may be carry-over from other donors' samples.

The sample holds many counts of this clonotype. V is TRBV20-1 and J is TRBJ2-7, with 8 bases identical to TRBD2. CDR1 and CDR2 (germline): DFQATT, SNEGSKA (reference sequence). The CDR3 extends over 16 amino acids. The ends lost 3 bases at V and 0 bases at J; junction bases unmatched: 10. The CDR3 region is CSASRASGLSSYEQYF. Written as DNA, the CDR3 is TGCAGTGCTAGTAGGGCTAGCGGGTTGAGCTCCTACGAGCAGTACTTC.

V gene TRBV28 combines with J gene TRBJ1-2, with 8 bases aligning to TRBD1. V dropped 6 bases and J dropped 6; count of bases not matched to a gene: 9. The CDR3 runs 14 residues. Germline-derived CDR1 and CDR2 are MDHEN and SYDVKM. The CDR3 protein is CASSPSDRVNGYTF. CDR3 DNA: TGTGCCAGCAGCCCTTCGGACAGGGTTAATGGCTACACCTTC.

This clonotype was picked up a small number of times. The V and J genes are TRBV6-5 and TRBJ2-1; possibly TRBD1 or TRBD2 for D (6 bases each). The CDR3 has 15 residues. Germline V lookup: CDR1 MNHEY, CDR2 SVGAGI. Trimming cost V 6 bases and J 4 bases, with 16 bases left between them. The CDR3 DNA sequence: TGTGCCAGCAGGATGGGGGGCCAGATATACAATGAGCAGTTCTTC. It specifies CASRMGGQIYNEQFF.

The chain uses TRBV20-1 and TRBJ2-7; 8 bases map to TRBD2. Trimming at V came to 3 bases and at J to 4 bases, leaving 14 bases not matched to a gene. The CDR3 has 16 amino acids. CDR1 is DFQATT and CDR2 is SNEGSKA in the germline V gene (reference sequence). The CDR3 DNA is TGCAGTGCTAGTGGCTCGGGGGGGGCGCGGAGGTACGAGCAGTACTTC. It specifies CSASGSGGARRYEQYF.

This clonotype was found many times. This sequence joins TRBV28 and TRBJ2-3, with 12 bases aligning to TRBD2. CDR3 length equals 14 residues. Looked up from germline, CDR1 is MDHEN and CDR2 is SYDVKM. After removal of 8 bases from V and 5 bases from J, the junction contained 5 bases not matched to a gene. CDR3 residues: CASLAGGPIDTQYF. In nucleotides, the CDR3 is TGTGCCAGCCTAGCGGGAGGGCCGATAGATACGCAGTATTTT.

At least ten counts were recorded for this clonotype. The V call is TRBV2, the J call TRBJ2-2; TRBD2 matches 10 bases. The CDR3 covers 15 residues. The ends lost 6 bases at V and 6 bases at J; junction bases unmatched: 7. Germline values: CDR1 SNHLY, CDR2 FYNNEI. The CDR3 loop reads CASSEREGPAGELFF. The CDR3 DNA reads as TGTGCCAGCAGCGAGCGGGAGGGCCCCGCCGGGGAGCTGTTTTTT.

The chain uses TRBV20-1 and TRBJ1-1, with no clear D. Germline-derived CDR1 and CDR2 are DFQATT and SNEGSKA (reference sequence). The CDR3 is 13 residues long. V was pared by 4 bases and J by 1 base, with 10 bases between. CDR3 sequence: CSAIGLTNTEAFF. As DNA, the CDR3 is TGCAGTGCTATTGGACTTACGAACACTGAAGCTTTCTTT.

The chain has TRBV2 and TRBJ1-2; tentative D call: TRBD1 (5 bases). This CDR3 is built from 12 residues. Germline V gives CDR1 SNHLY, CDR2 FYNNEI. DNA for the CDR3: TGTACCGACAGAGATGGCGGCTATGGCTACACCTTC. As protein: CTDRDGGYGYTF.

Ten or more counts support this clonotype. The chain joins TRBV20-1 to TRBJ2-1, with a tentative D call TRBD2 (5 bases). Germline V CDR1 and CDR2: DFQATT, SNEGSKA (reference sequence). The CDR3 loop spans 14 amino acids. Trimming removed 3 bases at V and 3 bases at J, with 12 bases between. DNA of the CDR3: TGCAGTGCTAGTGACTACCTGAACTACAATGAGCAGTTCTTC. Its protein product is CSASDYLNYNEQFF.

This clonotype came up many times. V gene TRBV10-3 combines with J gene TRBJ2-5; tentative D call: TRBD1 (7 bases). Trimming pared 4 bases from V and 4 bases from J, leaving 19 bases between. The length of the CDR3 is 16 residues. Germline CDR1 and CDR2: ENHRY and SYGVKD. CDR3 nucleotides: TGTGCCATCAGTGGGGGGGAGGACAGGACGTCAGAGACCCAGTACTTC. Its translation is CAISGGEDRTSETQYF.

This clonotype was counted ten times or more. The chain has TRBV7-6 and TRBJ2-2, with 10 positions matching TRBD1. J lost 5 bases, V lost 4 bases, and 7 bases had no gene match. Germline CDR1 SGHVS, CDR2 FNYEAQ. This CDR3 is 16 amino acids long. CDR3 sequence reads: CASSSRDRGKTGELFF. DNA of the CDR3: TGTGCCAGCAGCTCGCGGGACAGGGGAAAAACCGGGGAGCTGTTTTTT.

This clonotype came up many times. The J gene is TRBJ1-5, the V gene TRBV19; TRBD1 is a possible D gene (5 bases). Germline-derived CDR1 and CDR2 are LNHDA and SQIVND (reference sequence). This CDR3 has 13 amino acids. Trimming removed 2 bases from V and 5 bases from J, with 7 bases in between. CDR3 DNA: TGTGCCAGTAGTATACAGGGTTATCAGCCCCAGCATTTT. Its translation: CASSIQGYQPQHF.

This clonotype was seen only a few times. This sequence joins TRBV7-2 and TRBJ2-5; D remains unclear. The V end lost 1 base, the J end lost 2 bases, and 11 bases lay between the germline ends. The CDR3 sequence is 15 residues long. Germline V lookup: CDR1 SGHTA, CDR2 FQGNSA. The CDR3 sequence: CASSLVQKGQETQYF. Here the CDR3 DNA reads TGTGCCAGCAGCTTAGTCCAAAAAGGGCAAGAGACCCAGTACTTC.

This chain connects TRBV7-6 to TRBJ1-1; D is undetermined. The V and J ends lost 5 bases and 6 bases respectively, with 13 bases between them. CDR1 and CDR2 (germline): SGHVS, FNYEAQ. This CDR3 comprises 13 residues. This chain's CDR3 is CASSPNRAAEAFF. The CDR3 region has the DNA TGTGCCAGCAGCCCGAACCGGGCCGCTGAAGCTTTCTTT.

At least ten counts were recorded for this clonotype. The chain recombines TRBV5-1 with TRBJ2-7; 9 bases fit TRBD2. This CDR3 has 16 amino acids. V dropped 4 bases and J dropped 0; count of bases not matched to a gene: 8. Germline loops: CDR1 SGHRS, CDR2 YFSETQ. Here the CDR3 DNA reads TGCGCCAGCAGCCCCACAGCGGGAGGCCGCTCCTACGAGCAGTACTTC. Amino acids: CASSPTAGGRSYEQYF.

The CDR3 nucleotides are TGCGCCAGCAGCCCGCCAGCGGTTGGGGCCAACGTCCTGACTTTC. Translating it yields CASSPPAVGANVLTF. This chain connects TRBV5-1 to TRBJ2-6; tentatively, D is TRBD2 (5 bases). CDR1 and CDR2 from the germline V gene are SGHRS and YFSETQ. This CDR3 comprises 15 residues. Trimming stripped 4 bases from V and 3 bases from J, with 11 bases between.

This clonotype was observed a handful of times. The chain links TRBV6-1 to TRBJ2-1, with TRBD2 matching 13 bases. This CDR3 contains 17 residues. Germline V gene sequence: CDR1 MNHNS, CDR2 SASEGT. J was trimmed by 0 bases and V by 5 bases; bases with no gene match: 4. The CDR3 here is CASSKTSGGSSYNEQFF. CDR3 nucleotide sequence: TGTGCCAGCAGTAAGACTAGCGGGGGGAGCTCCTACAATGAGCAGTTCTTC.

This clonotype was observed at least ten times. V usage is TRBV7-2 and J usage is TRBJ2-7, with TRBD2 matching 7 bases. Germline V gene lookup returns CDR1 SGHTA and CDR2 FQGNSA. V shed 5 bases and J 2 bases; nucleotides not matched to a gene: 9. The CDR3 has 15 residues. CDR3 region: CASSPSALAPYEQYF. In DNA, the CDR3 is TGTGCCAGCAGCCCCTCGGCACTAGCGCCCTACGAGCAGTACTTC. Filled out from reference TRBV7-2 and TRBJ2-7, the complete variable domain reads GAGVSQSPSNKVTEKGKDVELRCDPISGHTALYWYRQSLGQGLEFLIYFQGNSAPDKSGLPSDRFSAERTGGSVSTLTIQRTQQEDSAVYLCASSPSALAPYEQYFGPGTRLTVT.

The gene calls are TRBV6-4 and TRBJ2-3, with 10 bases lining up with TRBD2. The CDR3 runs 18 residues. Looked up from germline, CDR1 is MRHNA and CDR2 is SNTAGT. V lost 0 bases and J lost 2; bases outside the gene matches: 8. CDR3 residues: CASSDSHSTSGPTDTQYF. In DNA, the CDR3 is TGTGCCAGCAGTGACTCGCACTCGACTAGCGGGCCCACAGATACGCAGTATTTT.

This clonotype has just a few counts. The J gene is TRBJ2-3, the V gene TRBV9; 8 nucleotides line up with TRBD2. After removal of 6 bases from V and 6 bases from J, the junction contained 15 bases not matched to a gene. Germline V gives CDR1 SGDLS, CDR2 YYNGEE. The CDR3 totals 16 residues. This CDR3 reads CASTLLAGGPGDTQYF. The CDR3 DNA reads TGTGCCAGCACCCTGCTGGCGGGGGGCCCGGGGGATACGCAGTATTTT.

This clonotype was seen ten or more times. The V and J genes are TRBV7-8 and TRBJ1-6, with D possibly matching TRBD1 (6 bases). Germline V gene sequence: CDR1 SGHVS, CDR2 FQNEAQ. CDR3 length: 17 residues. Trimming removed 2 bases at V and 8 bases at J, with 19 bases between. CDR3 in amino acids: CASSLNKGRGQDSPLHF. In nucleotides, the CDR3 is TGTGCCAGCAGCTTAAATAAAGGCCGGGGGCAGGATTCACCCCTCCACTTT.

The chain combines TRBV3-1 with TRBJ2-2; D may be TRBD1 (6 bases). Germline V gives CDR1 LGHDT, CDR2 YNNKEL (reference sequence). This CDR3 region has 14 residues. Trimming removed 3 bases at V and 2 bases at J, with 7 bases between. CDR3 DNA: TGTGCCAGCAGCCACGGGACAAACACCGGGGAGCTGTTTTTT. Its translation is CASSHGTNTGELFF.

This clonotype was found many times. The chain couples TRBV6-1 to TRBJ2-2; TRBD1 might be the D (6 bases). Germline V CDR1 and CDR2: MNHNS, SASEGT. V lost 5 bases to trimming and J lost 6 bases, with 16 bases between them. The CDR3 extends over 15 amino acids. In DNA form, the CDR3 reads TGTGCCAGCAGTATGCAAACAGGGAGCCCCGGGGAGCTGTTTTTT. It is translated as CASSMQTGSPGELFF.

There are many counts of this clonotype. The CDR3 sequence is CASSSRGTTSDYEQYF. The CDR3 bases are TGTGCCAGCAGTTCCCGCGGTACCACTAGCGACTACGAGCAGTACTTC. The chain carries TRBV7-9 and TRBJ2-7, with 7 nucleotides matching TRBD2. The CDR3 consists of 16 residues. The V and J ends lost 6 bases and 3 bases, in that order; junction bases with no gene match: 14. The germline gives CDR1 SEHNR, CDR2 FQNEAQ (reference sequence).

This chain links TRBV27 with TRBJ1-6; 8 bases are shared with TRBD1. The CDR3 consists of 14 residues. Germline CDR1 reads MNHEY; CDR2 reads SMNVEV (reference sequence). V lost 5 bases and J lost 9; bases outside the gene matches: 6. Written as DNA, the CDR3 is TGTGCCAGCAGTCCCCGACAGGGGAGTTCACCCCTCCACTTT. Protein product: CASSPRQGSSPLHF.

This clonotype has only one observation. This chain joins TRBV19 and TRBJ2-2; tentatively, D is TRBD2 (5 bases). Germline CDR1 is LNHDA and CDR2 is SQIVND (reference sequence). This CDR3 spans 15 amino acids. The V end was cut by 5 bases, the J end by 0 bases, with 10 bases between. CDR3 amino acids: CASSARTSNTGELFF. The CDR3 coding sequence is TGTGCCAGTAGTGCCCGGACTTCGAACACCGGGGAGCTGTTTTTT.

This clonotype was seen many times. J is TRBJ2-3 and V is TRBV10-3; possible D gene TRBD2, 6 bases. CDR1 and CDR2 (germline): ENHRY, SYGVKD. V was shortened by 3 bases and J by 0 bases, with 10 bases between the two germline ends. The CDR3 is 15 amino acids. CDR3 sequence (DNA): TGTGCCATCAGTGAAACGGGACTCAGCACAGATACGCAGTATTTT. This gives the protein CAISETGLSTDTQYF.